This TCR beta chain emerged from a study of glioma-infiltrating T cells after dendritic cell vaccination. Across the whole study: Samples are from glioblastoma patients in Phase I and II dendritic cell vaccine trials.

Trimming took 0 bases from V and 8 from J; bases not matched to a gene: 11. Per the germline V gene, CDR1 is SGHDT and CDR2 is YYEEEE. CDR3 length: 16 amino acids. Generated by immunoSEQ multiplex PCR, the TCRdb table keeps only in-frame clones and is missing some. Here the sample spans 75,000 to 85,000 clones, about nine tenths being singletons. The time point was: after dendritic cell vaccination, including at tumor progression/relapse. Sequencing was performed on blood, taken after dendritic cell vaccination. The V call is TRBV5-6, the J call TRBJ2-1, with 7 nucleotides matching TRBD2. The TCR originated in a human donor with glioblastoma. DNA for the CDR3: TGTGCCAGCAGCTTGGTGCGGGAGCTGGGGGGGGATGAGCAGTTCTTC. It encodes CASSLVRELGGDEQFF.